Presented here are 4 T cell receptor beta chains from one specimen sequenced in a study of T cell responses to AZD1222 COVID-19 vaccine. Assay used: immunoSEQ multiplex PCR; TCRdb lists only in-frame clones, some missing. This table has around 200,000 clones, approximately 86% appearing once. Source: peripheral blood, taken on day 0 of AZD1222 vaccination. These receptors were collected from an adult in good health.

The CDR3 sequence: CASSQWNTGELFF. CDR3 coding DNA: TGTGCCAGCAGCCAGTGGAACACCGGGGAGCTGTTTTTT. This rearrangement joins TRBV9 to TRBJ2-2; D unclear. Trimming removed 4 bases at V and 1 base at J, with 5 bases between. CDR3 length: 13 residues. Germline V CDR1 and CDR2: SGDLS, YYNGEE.

The V call is TRBV6-1, the J call TRBJ1-6; 8 positions match TRBD1. This CDR3 comprises 16 residues. V shed 4 bases and J 9 bases; nucleotides not matched to a gene: 11. Germline loops: CDR1 MNHNS, CDR2 SASEGT. CDR3 residues: CASSGGQVIGVSPLHF. DNA for the CDR3: TGTGCCAGCAGTGGGGGACAGGTGATCGGGGTTTCACCCCTCCACTTT.

This clone was detected only once. This sequence joins TRBV11-2 and TRBJ2-1, with 12 positions matching TRBD2. The CDR3 covers 18 residues. Germline V gene sequence: CDR1 SGHAT, CDR2 FQNNGV. V dropped 0 bases and J dropped 0; count of bases not matched to a gene: 3. Here the CDR3 DNA reads TGTGCCAGCAGCTTAGATCAACTAGCGGGAGGCTCCTACAATGAGCAGTTCTTC. Protein sequence: CASSLDQLAGGSYNEQFF. Full variable domain (remainder filled in from reference TRBV11-2 and TRBJ2-1): EAGVAQSPRYKIIEKRQSVAFWCNPISGHATLYWYQQILGQGPKLLIQFQNNGVVDDSQLPKDRFSAERLKGVDSTLKIQPAKLEDSAVYLCASSLDQLAGGSYNEQFFGPGTRLTVL.

The chain recombines TRBV5-1 with TRBJ1-3; D possibly corresponds to TRBD1 (6 bases). V was cut by 4 bases and J by 0 bases, with 11 bases left in between. The CDR3 consists of 15 residues. Germline CDR1 SGHRS, CDR2 YFSETQ. The CDR3 bases are TGCGCCAGCAGCGCTAGGACAGCCTCTGGAAACACCATATATTTT. Its protein product is CASSARTASGNTIYF. Filled out from reference TRBV5-1 and TRBJ1-3, the complete variable domain reads KAGVTQTPRYLIKTRGQQVTLSCSPISGHRSVSWYQQTPGQGLQFLFEYFSETQRNKGNFPGRFSGRQFSNSRSEMNVSTLELGDSALYLCASSARTASGNTIYFGEGSWLTVV.